The 22 T cell receptor beta chains reported below all come from one sample, sequenced in a study of blood T cell repertoires in COVID-19. The method was immunoSEQ multiplex PCR; TCRdb's version includes in-frame clones alone and lacks a portion of them. The data hold 470,000 or so clones, with around 89% observed a single time. Sequenced sample: peripheral blood. The receptors stem from a woman aged 25 to 39 with acute or convalescent COVID-19.

The chain links TRBV2 to TRBJ2-3; D unresolved. Per germline, CDR1 SNHLY and CDR2 FYNNEI. V dropped 4 bases and J dropped 4 bases, with 9 bases sitting between them. The CDR3 is 13 amino acids. The CDR3 protein is CASSVYTADTQYF. The CDR3, as DNA: TGTGCCAGCAGTGTTTACACCGCAGATACGCAGTATTTT.

This clone occurred once. The gene calls are TRBV19 and TRBJ1-2, with D possibly being TRBD1 (5 bases). The CDR3 contains 11 residues. V lost 8 bases and J lost 5, with 9 bases in between. The V gene's germline CDR1 is LNHDA and CDR2 SQIVND (reference sequence). CDR3 protein: CASSGGYGYTF. The CDR3, as DNA: TGTGCCAGTTCCGGGGGTTATGGCTACACCTTC.

CDR3 in DNA: TGCAGCGCTTGGGGCAGGGGAAGCTCTGGGGCCAACGTCCTGACTTTC. Translating gives CSAWGRGSSGANVLTF. V is TRBV29-1 and J is TRBJ2-6; D perhaps matches TRBD1 (6 bases). Germline V gene lookup returns CDR1 SQVTM and CDR2 ANQGSEA. Trimming took off 7 bases at V and 0 bases at J, with 16 bases between the two ends. The CDR3 runs 16 residues.

The J gene is TRBJ1-6, the V gene TRBV30, with D hard to call. The CDR3 loop spans 15 amino acids. V lost 0 bases and J 0 bases, leaving 6 bases between the germline ends. Germline loops: CDR1 GTSNPN, CDR2 SVGIG (reference sequence). The CDR3 protein is CAWSVSSSYNSPLHF. CDR3 DNA: TGTGCCTGGAGTGTTTCATCCTCCTATAATTCACCCCTCCACTTT.

The CDR3 loop reads CASSNREVYGYTF. For the CDR3, the DNA is TGTGCCAGTAGTAACAGGGAAGTCTATGGCTACACCTTC. This sequence joins TRBV19 and TRBJ1-2, with D possibly TRBD1 on 6 matching bases. Trimming cost V 4 bases and J 4 bases, with 10 bases left between them. The germline V gene encodes CDR1 LNHDA and CDR2 SQIVND (reference sequence). The CDR3 covers 13 residues.

The rearrangement joins TRBV19 to TRBJ1-2; TRBD1 might be the D (5 bases). Trimming took 7 bases from V and 7 from J, leaving 16 bases between them. The CDR3 extends over 13 amino acids. The germline gives CDR1 LNHDA, CDR2 SQIVND (reference sequence). The CDR3 sequence: CASKRDSTGGYTF. The CDR3 DNA reads TGTGCCAGTAAAAGGGACTCCACCGGTGGCTACACCTTC. Supplemented by reference TRBV19 and TRBJ1-2, the full variable domain reads DGGITQSPKYLFRKEGQNVTLSCEQNLNHDAMYWYRQDPGQGLRLIYYSQIVNDFQKGDIAEGYSVSREKKESFPLTVTSAQKNPTAFYLCASKRDSTGGYTFGSGTRLTVV.

As DNA, the CDR3 is TGTGCCAGTAGTATAAACAGGGTAGAAGGAGAGACCCAGTACTTC. Amino acid sequence: CASSINRVEGETQYF. The J gene is TRBJ2-5, the V gene TRBV19; possibly TRBD1 for D (6 bases). The CDR3 loop spans 15 amino acids. The V gene's germline CDR1 is LNHDA and CDR2 SQIVND (reference sequence). With 2 bases removed from V and 4 bases from J, the gap between germline ends came to 14 bases.

The chain uses TRBV6-7 and TRBJ1-2, with TRBD1 as a possible D gene (5 bases). TRBV6-7 is known as an ORF, though its function is uncertain. V was trimmed by 7 bases and J by 4 bases, leaving 16 bases between them. The CDR3 extends over 14 amino acids. CDR3 region: CASIKGWGLYGYTF. The CDR3 nucleotides read TGTGCCAGCATCAAAGGTTGGGGACTCTATGGCTACACCTTC.

V is TRBV14 and J is TRBJ2-7, with D hard to call. The CDR3 is 15 residues long. The V and J ends lost 4 bases and 1 base respectively, with 14 bases between them. Per the germline V gene, CDR1 is SGHDN and CDR2 is FVKESK. The CDR3 nucleotides are TGTGCCAGCAGCCCCTTAGTTACTTCGTCCTACGAGCAGTACTTC. Translated: CASSPLVTSSYEQYF.

The rearrangement links TRBV7-2 to TRBJ1-4, with no clear D. Germline loops: CDR1 SGHTA, CDR2 FQGNSA. V lost 2 bases and J 8 bases, leaving 9 bases between the germline ends. The CDR3 covers 13 residues. This CDR3 reads CASSLSGWEKLFF. The CDR3 DNA follows: TGTGCCAGCAGCTTATCGGGATGGGAAAAACTGTTTTTT.

V and J are TRBV7-9 and TRBJ2-3; 8 bases map to TRBD2. The CDR3 length is 16 residues. The junction had 3 bases not matched to a gene; V was cut back by 0 bases and J by 1 base. The V gene's germline CDR1 is SEHNR and CDR2 FQNEAQ (reference sequence). The CDR3 region is CASSLATSGRTDTQYF. For the CDR3, the DNA is TGTGCCAGCAGCTTAGCTACTAGCGGTCGCACAGATACGCAGTATTTT. Full variable domain (missing parts from reference TRBV7-9 and TRBJ2-3): DTGVSQNPRHKITKRGQNVTFRCDPISEHNRLYWYRQTLGQGPEFLTYFQNEAQLEKSRLLSDRFSAERPKGSFSTLEIQRTEQGDSAMYLCASSLATSGRTDTQYFGPGTRLTVL.

V and J are TRBV27 and TRBJ2-1; D gene ambiguous. The V gene's germline CDR1 is MNHEY and CDR2 SMNVEV (reference sequence). Trimming removed 3 bases from V and 4 bases from J, with 22 bases in between. CDR3 length equals 18 residues. This CDR3 is CASSFDRTAGPEYNEQFF. The CDR3 DNA reads as TGTGCCAGCAGTTTTGACCGCACAGCAGGTCCCGAATACAATGAGCAGTTCTTC.

A few counts support this clone. The rearrangement joins TRBV15 to TRBJ1-3; 9 bases fit TRBD1. In germline, CDR1 is LNHNV, CDR2 YYDKDF (reference sequence). With V trimmed by 4 bases and J by 3 bases, 10 bases remained unmatched. The CDR3 has 17 residues. Here the CDR3 reads CATSTRTSGQGGNTIYF. For the CDR3, the DNA is TGTGCCACCAGCACAAGAACCTCGGGACAGGGTGGAAACACCATATATTTT.

This chain uses TRBV7-8 with TRBJ2-7, with a weak D call TRBD2 (6 bases). Looked up from germline, CDR1 is SGHVS and CDR2 is FQNEAQ. Trimming stripped 2 bases from V and 4 bases from J, with 9 bases between. The CDR3 is 13 residues long. As DNA, the CDR3 is TGTGCCAGCAGCTTATGGGCGGGATACGAGCAGTACTTC. Its protein is CASSLWAGYEQYF. The whole variable domain, remainder taken from reference TRBV7-8 and TRBJ2-7, is GAGVSQSPRYKVAKRGQDVALRCDPISGHVSLFWYQQALGQGPEFLTYFQNEAQLDKSGLPSDRFFAERPEGSVSTLKIQRTQQEDSAVYLCASSLWAGYEQYFGPGTRLTVT.

This sequence joins TRBV24-1 and TRBJ1-5; D not resolved. The ends were cut back, 4 bases at V and 6 bases at J, with 9 bases in the middle. This CDR3 comprises 13 residues. Germline CDR1 KGHDR, CDR2 SFDVKD. The CDR3 sequence is CATSDPGGQPQHF. The CDR3 coding sequence is TGTGCCACCAGTGACCCGGGAGGTCAGCCCCAGCATTTT.

V gene TRBV6-5 combines with J gene TRBJ1-1; no firm D call. This CDR3 has 12 amino acids. Germline lookup yields CDR1 MNHEY and CDR2 SVGAGI. Between the trimmed V and J ends, which lost 7 bases and 3 bases, there was a span of 9 bases. The CDR3 reads CASTLGYTEAFF. CDR3 in DNA: TGTGCCAGCACCCTGGGCTACACTGAAGCTTTCTTT.

DNA for the CDR3: TGTGCCAGCAGCTGGGGACAGACGAACACTGAAGCTTTCTTT. Translated, it gives CASSWGQTNTEAFF. The J gene is TRBJ1-1, the V gene TRBV5-8; 7 bases agree with TRBD1. V dropped 3 bases and J dropped 1; count of bases not matched to a gene: 3. CDR1 and CDR2 (germline): SGHTS, YDEGEE. This CDR3 region has 14 residues.

The chain has TRBV6-5 and TRBJ2-1, with D possibly being TRBD1 (6 bases). V was trimmed by 6 bases and J by 5 bases, leaving 11 bases between them. The CDR3 extends over 13 amino acids. CDR1 MNHEY and CDR2 SVGAGI come from the germline V gene. CDR3 nucleotide sequence: TGTGCCAGCAGCACTACAGGGAACAATGAGCAGTTCTTC. Its protein product is CASSTTGNNEQFF.

In the case of this clone: The sample holds other DNA sequences that translate to the same CDR3. This chain uses TRBV5-1 with TRBJ2-5; no reliable D call. The germline CDR1 and CDR2 sequences are SGHRS and YFSETQ. Trimming pared 0 bases from V and 4 bases from J, leaving 4 bases between. The CDR3 spans 12 residues. The CDR3 sequence is CASSLAGETQYF. CDR3 nucleotide sequence: TGCGCCAGCAGCTTGGCGGGAGAGACCCAGTACTTC.

This clone was picked up a small number of times. V is TRBV7-9 and J is TRBJ2-2; perhaps TRBD2 as D (5 bases). The CDR3 loop spans 15 amino acids. Trimming shortened V by 6 bases and J by 5 bases, and 16 bases separated the two germline ends. Looked up from germline, CDR1 is SEHNR and CDR2 is FQNEAQ (reference sequence). DNA for the CDR3: TGTGCCAGCAGATCCGGACTGTCCATGACCGGGGAGCTGTTTTTT. This sequence encodes CASRSGLSMTGELFF.

The chain is built from TRBV5-4 and TRBJ2-3, with D perhaps TRBD1 (6 bases). CDR3 size: 14 residues. Germline V gives CDR1 SGHNT, CDR2 YYREEE (reference sequence). V was pared by 4 bases and J by 0 bases, with 9 bases between. The CDR3 DNA sequence: TGTGCCAGCAGCCTCGGACAGAGCACAGATACGCAGTATTTT. This encodes CASSLGQSTDTQYF.

This clone turned up a few times. The V call is TRBV19, the J call TRBJ2-3; 9 bases are a match to TRBD2. Germline assignment: CDR1 LNHDA and CDR2 SQIVND (reference sequence). This CDR3 is built from 19 residues. Losses at the gene ends were 3 bases for V and 2 bases for J; bases not matched to a gene: 15. The CDR3: CASSISGGNAAVYTDTQYF. CDR3 nucleotides: TGTGCCAGTAGTATCAGCGGGGGGAACGCAGCCGTTTACACAGATACGCAGTATTTT.